This T cell receptor beta chain derives from a study of T cells expressing NK-cell markers. Overall study: Sorted CD3+CD56-NKG2C+, CD3+CD56+NKG2C- and CD3+CD56+NKG2C+ T cells were the source of the TCR beta repertoires.

Reprocessing the 5' RACE reads, TCRdb reports a single entry for every CDR3 protein and omits DNA. In all, the sample yields roughly 180,000 distinct CDR3 sequences. CDR1 and CDR2 (germline): SGHRS, YFSETQ. The CDR3 has 13 residues. The chain is built from TRBV5-1 and TRBJ2-3; checking the TCRdb D call of TRBD1 is not possible without DNA. This TCR was sampled from a woman between 18 and 70 years old in good health. Sample: blood T cells: a sorted CD56 or NKG2C T cell subset, CD4+ or CD8+ T cells, or bulk PBMC T cells (not recorded which). CDR3 residues: CAGGREPTDTQYF.